Below, 23 T cell receptor beta chains from the same sample are listed, as sequenced in a study of T cell repertoires in cytomegalovirus infection. MiXCR, applied by TCRdb to the reads, yields one record per CDR3 protein. The sample lists 51,000 or so distinct CDR3 sequences; around 20% were seen once. Antigens for these TCRs are unknown. The specimen was CD8+ T cells from cultured PBMCs, collected from culture after CMV antigen stimulation. These receptors originate from a human donor in good health (CMV status not recorded). Some clones in this sample may be carry-over from other donors' samples.

This clonotype has a handful of counts. This rearrangement joins TRBV10-3 to TRBJ2-5, with TRBD1 identical over 8 bases. The CDR3 totals 17 residues. Losses at the gene ends were 3 bases for V and 0 bases for J; bases not matched to a gene: 9. Germline loops: CDR1 ENHRY, CDR2 SYGVKD. CDR3 protein: CAISDMGQASYQETQYF. The CDR3 DNA sequence: TGTGCCATCAGTGATATGGGACAGGCATCTTACCAAGAGACCCAGTACTTC.

The rearrangement joins TRBV13 to TRBJ1-1; weak D call: TRBD1 (6 bases). V shed 4 bases and J shed 5 bases, with 17 bases lying between them. Per germline, CDR1 PRHDT and CDR2 FYEKMQ (reference sequence). The CDR3 contains 15 residues. CDR3 in amino acids: CASSWSRGGLTEAFF. DNA for the CDR3: TGTGCCAGCAGCTGGTCACGGGGGGGCTTGACTGAAGCTTTCTTT.

V gene TRBV12-3 or TRBV12-4 combines with J gene TRBJ2-7, with D maybe TRBD2 (6 bases). The CDR3 consists of 13 residues. Trimming pared 5 bases from V and 6 bases from J, leaving 14 bases between. The CDR3 bases are TGTGCCAGCAGTGCTAGGACTACCGGCGAGCAGTACTTC. This codes for CASSARTTGEQYF.

This CDR3 is CAISESIQGVNEQFF. The DNA for the CDR3 is TGTGCCATCAGTGAGTCGATACAGGGGGTTAATGAGCAGTTCTTC. This sequence joins TRBV10-3 and TRBJ2-1; 8 nucleotides agree with TRBD1. V dropped 0 bases and J dropped 7; count of bases not matched to a gene: 5. This CDR3 comprises 15 residues. CDR1 is ENHRY and CDR2 is SYGVKD in the germline V gene.

The chain combines TRBV6-5 with TRBJ2-1; the D is unclear. This CDR3 contains 13 residues. Germline V gives CDR1 MNHEY, CDR2 SVGAGI. V lost 5 bases, J lost 9 bases, and 14 bases lay in between. CDR3 sequence: CASSHPEPSEQFF. The CDR3 coding sequence is TGTGCCAGCAGTCACCCCGAGCCGAGTGAGCAGTTCTTC.

The chain is built from TRBV7-1 and TRBJ1-4, with TRBD1 matching over 8 bases. TRBV7-1 is annotated as an ORF whose role is uncertain. The CDR3 has 16 amino acids. V lost 3 bases, J lost 0 bases, and 3 bases stayed unmatched. The CDR3 is CASSSPGQATNEKLFF. The CDR3 DNA reads TGTGCCAGCAGCTCTCCGGGACAGGCAACTAATGAAAAACTGTTTTTT.

There are a few counts of this clonotype. J is TRBJ1-2 and V is TRBV19; D uncertain. Trimming shortened V by 0 bases and J by 2 bases, and 10 bases separated the two germline ends. CDR1 and CDR2 from the germline V gene are LNHDA and SQIVND (reference sequence). The CDR3 runs 15 residues. The CDR3 sequence: CASSIESVLNYGYTF. Here the CDR3 DNA reads TGTGCCAGTAGTATAGAATCAGTGCTCAACTATGGCTACACCTTC.

V and J are TRBV7-9 and TRBJ2-3, with 7 bases identical to TRBD2. Trimming cost V 7 bases and J 4 bases; bases outside gene matches: 8. This CDR3 has 14 residues. Germline V gene sequence: CDR1 SEHNR, CDR2 FQNEAQ (reference sequence). The CDR3 loop is CASIGAGVPDTQYF. The CDR3 DNA reads as TGTGCCAGCATCGGGGCGGGGGTCCCAGATACGCAGTATTTT.

The rearrangement links TRBV7-9 to TRBJ1-2; 11 bases match TRBD1. Germline loops: CDR1 SEHNR, CDR2 FQNEAQ (reference sequence). The ends lost 6 bases at V and 6 bases at J; junction bases unmatched: 12. The CDR3 is made up of 16 amino acids. The CDR3 is CASRSNPRTGGDGYTF. CDR3 nucleotides: TGTGCCAGCAGGTCCAATCCCCGGACAGGGGGCGATGGCTACACCTTC.

This chain connects TRBV9 to TRBJ2-3; no reliable D call. Germline values: CDR1 SGDLS, CDR2 YYNGEE. Trimming shortened V by 0 bases and J by 7 bases, and 12 bases separated the two germline ends. The CDR3 length is 14 residues. The CDR3 sequence is CASSVGNAQNTQYF. In DNA form, the CDR3 reads TGTGCCAGCAGCGTAGGGAACGCGCAAAATACGCAGTATTTT.

The chain uses TRBV14 and TRBJ2-5, with 9 nucleotides matching TRBD1. Germline CDR1 and CDR2: SGHDN and FVKESK. The CDR3 covers 17 residues. The junction had 11 bases not matched to a gene; V was cut back by 4 bases and J by 2 bases. The CDR3 nucleotides read TGTGCCAGCAGCCGCGGGACAGGGAGTGATCAGCAAGAGACCCAGTACTTC. This gives the protein CASSRGTGSDQQETQYF. The full variable domain, with the rest looked up from reference TRBV14 and TRBJ2-5, is EAGVTQFPSHSVIEKGQTVTLRCDPISGHDNLYWYRRVMGKEIKFLLHFVKESKQDESGMPNNRFLAERTGGTYSTLKVQPAELEDSGVYFCASSRGTGSDQQETQYFGPGTRLLVL.

The sample holds a few counts of this clonotype. This rearrangement joins TRBV4-1 to TRBJ2-1; tentatively, D is TRBD1 or TRBD2 (5 bases each). The germline CDR1 and CDR2 sequences are MGHRA and YSYEKL. V lost 5 bases to trimming and J lost 2 bases, with 16 bases between them. This CDR3 contains 16 residues. DNA of the CDR3: TGCGCCAGCAGCACGGATTGGGGGTCCGCCTACAATGAGCAGTTCTTC. Its translation: CASSTDWGSAYNEQFF.

This clonotype was seen a few times. The chain recombines TRBV4-3 with TRBJ2-7; D may be TRBD1 or TRBD2 (5 bases each). With 1 base removed from V and 5 bases from J, the gap between germline ends came to 12 bases. The V gene's germline CDR1 is LGHNA and CDR2 YSLEER. The CDR3 is made up of 14 amino acids. In nucleotides, the CDR3 is TGCGCCAGCAGCCAAGTAGCAGGGAGCCACGAGCAGTACTTC. Amino acids: CASSQVAGSHEQYF.

This clonotype was seen many times. The chain joins TRBV6-1 to TRBJ2-7; possible D gene TRBD1, 6 bases. The CDR3 is 13 amino acids. Germline CDR1 reads MNHNS; CDR2 reads SASEGT. V was cut by 2 bases and J by 2 bases, with 7 bases left in between. The CDR3, as DNA: TGTGCCAGCAGTGAAACAGGGACCTACGAGCAGTACTTC. Translation gives CASSETGTYEQYF.

The J gene is TRBJ1-1, the V gene TRBV2; D unresolved. This CDR3 is 13 amino acids long. Looked up from germline, CDR1 is SNHLY and CDR2 is FYNNEI. V was shortened by 7 bases and J by 1 base, with 10 bases between the two germline ends. CDR3 sequence: CASIGRRNTEAFF. CDR3 coding DNA: TGTGCCAGCATAGGGAGGCGGAACACTGAAGCTTTCTTT.

J is TRBJ2-2 and V is TRBV5-6; 8 nucleotides line up with TRBD2. The V and J ends lost 6 bases and 1 base, in that order; junction bases with no gene match: 2. This CDR3 spans 14 amino acids. Germline V gene data show CDR1 as SGHDT and CDR2 as YYEEEE. In nucleotides, the CDR3 is TGTGCCAGCATCCTAGCGGGGAACACCGGGGAGCTGTTTTTT. Translating gives CASILAGNTGELFF.

The chain carries TRBV11-2 and TRBJ1-1; D is ambiguous. Germline CDR1 SGHAT, CDR2 FQNNGV. The CDR3 totals 14 residues. The germline V and J ends were trimmed by 3 bases and 8 bases, with 16 bases remaining between them. The CDR3 nucleotides are TGTGCCAGCAGCTTCCTCAGAGGGCGAGCAGAAGCTTTCTTT. Encoded protein: CASSFLRGRAEAFF.

There are many counts of this clonotype. The chain is built from TRBV4-1 and TRBJ2-5; no firm D call. Germline CDR1 MGHRA, CDR2 YSYEKL. V dropped 1 base and J dropped 2 bases, with 5 bases sitting between them. The CDR3 consists of 13 residues. The CDR3 region has the DNA TGCGCCAGCAGCCAAGGGGGACAAGAGACCCAGTACTTC. It translates to CASSQGGQETQYF.

The V and J genes are TRBV6-2 or TRBV6-3 and TRBJ2-7; D is perhaps TRBD2 (5 bases). The V end lost 7 bases, the J end lost 0 bases, and 13 bases lay between the germline ends. The germline gives CDR1 MNHEY, CDR2 SVGEGT. This CDR3 comprises 14 residues. In nucleotides, the CDR3 is TGTGCCAGCAAGGATCCGGGGAGCTCCTACGAGCAGTACTTC. This gives the protein CASKDPGSSYEQYF.

The chain links TRBV7-6 to TRBJ1-2; D uncertain. CDR3 length equals 16 residues. V gave up 5 bases and J gave up 0 bases, with 16 bases separating them. Germline CDR1 reads SGHVS; CDR2 reads FNYEAQ. CDR3 DNA: TGTGCCAGCAGCCCTGCGGACGGCAGCCCTAACTATGGCTACACCTTC. Its translation is CASSPADGSPNYGYTF. The complete variable domain, with remaining parts taken from reference TRBV7-6 and TRBJ1-2, reads GAGVSQSPRYKVTKRGQDVALRCDPISGHVSLYWYRQALGQGPEFLTYFNYEAQQDKSGLPNDRFSAERPEGSISTLTIQRTEQRDSAMYRCASSPADGSPNYGYTFGSGTRLTVV.

The V and J genes are TRBV12-3 or TRBV12-4 and TRBJ1-4; perhaps TRBD1 as D (5 bases). The CDR3 has 12 residues. Trimming took off 7 bases at V and 12 bases at J, with 15 bases between the two ends. This CDR3 reads CASTPDGGELFF. As DNA, the CDR3 is TGTGCCAGCACCCCCGACGGGGGTGAACTGTTTTTT.

This chain connects TRBV7-6 to TRBJ1-1; tentatively, D is TRBD1 (5 bases). CDR3 length equals 14 residues. Trimming pared 4 bases from V and 3 bases from J, leaving 12 bases between. Germline loops: CDR1 SGHVS, CDR2 FNYEAQ. The CDR3 reads CASSWKAGDTEAFF. The CDR3 nucleotides are TGTGCCAGCAGCTGGAAGGCGGGGGACACTGAAGCTTTCTTT.

This clonotype was counted a few times. The chain is built from TRBV6-1 and TRBJ1-2, with D perhaps TRBD1 (5 bases). The V gene's germline CDR1 is MNHNS and CDR2 SASEGT. The CDR3 length is 17 residues. Trimming pared 0 bases from V and 7 bases from J, leaving 21 bases between. CDR3 in DNA: TGTGCCAGCAGTGAAGCGTTCGGTAGGGCAGGGCTCGCTGGCTACACCTTC. Its translation is CASSEAFGRAGLAGYTF.